This T cell receptor (beta chain) originates from a study of blood T cell repertoires in COVID-19. On the study more broadly: Acute-phase and convalescent COVID-19 samples originated in the United States, Italy and Spain.

The CDR3 runs 14 residues. CDR1 and CDR2 (germline): MNHEY, SMNVEV (reference sequence). The V gene end was trimmed by 2 bases and the J gene end by 10 bases; junction bases not matched to a gene: 7. Here immunoSEQ multiplex PCR was the method, and the copy in TCRdb shows in-frame clones only, minus some. The table has approximately 260,000 clones, around 92% seen once; the top ten hold 1.9%. Donors in Cohort 3 who had recovered were those with two negative PCRs, healthcare professional clearance, or resolution of their symptoms. The chain carries TRBV27 and TRBJ1-2, with 10 bases identical to TRBD1. The sequenced material came from PBMCs or T cells enriched from blood (not recorded which). The receptor was isolated from a woman aged 60-75 years who had recovered from COVID-19. CDR3 sequence reads: CASSLAATGGDYTF. CDR3 nucleotides: TGTGCCAGCAGTTTAGCCGCGACAGGGGGCGACTACACCTTC.